The clone carrying this T cell receptor beta chain came up once. The sample is drawn from a study of blood T cell repertoires in COVID-19. Background on the study: Samples of COVID-19 (acute and convalescent) were obtained from the United States, Italy and Spain. Sources were T cells, B-cell-depleted T cells, or PBMCs; the material itself was cDNA or gDNA.

Assay used: immunoSEQ multiplex PCR; TCRdb lists only in-frame clones, some missing. The sample includes 180,000 or so clones, 70% to 90% of them seen just once. Trimming stripped 5 bases from V and 0 bases from J, with 11 bases between. Germline V lookup: CDR1 MNHEY, CDR2 SMNVEV (reference sequence). This CDR3 has 15 amino acids. Material for sequencing was peripheral blood. The source of this sequence is a man between 18 and 35 years old with acute or convalescent COVID-19. V and J are TRBV27 and TRBJ2-1, with D perhaps matching TRBD2 (6 bases). CDR3 coding DNA: TGTGCCAGCAGTCTTGGCGGGGCCTCCTACAATGAGCAGTTCTTC. Its protein is CASSLGGASYNEQFF.